This is a list of T cell receptor beta chains from one sample in a study of blood T cell repertoires in COVID-19. Sequencing was performed with immunoSEQ multiplex PCR; in TCRdb, only in-frame clones are kept and a portion is missing. This table has tens of thousands of clones, around 83% appearing once. Sequencing used peripheral blood. These TCRs come from a human donor in a cohort sampled during active COVID-19. CDR3s leave out the opening cysteine and the closing phenylalanine or tryptophan. A D gene is named only where the DNA matches it firmly. Size values are once, few and many counts, or a class for expanded clones, and some rows have none.

clone_size j_call v_call d_call cdr3_aa
. TRBJ1-5 TRBV6-4 . ATAASFNQPQH
. TRBJ1-5 TRBV10-2 . ASKEGSNQPQH
. TRBJ2-3 TRBV12-3/TRBV12-4 . ASSRTARAQY
. TRBJ1-2 TRBV7-9 . ASSLGSGSNYGYT
. TRBJ2-5 TRBV4-1 TRBD2 ASSRGTSGEQETQY
. TRBJ2-7 TRBV27 . ASCPSTRLNEQY
. TRBJ2-3 TRBV5-6 . ASSQVWTSTAADTQY
. TRBJ2-2 TRBV19 TRBD2 AISDPGLAKAGELF
. TRBJ2-7 TRBV19 TRBD2 ASSSASGGSYEQY
. TRBJ2-5 TRBV7-2 . ASSLAGARKTQY
. TRBJ1-3 TRBV5-4 . ASSSGNSGNTIY
. TRBJ1-2 TRBV5-1 TRBD1 ASSPQGASAGYT
. TRBJ2-5 TRBV4-1 TRBD2 ASSQDRWTSGAQETQY
. TRBJ1-1 TRBV3-1/TRBV3-2 . ASSQTPSEAF
. TRBJ2-5 TRBV4-1 . ASSQLQGGRETQY
. TRBJ1-2 TRBV18 TRBD1 ASSPQGAHGYT
many TRBJ2-1 TRBV6-4 TRBD2 ASSEGGGASEQF